These 16 T cell receptor beta chains were all obtained from the same sample, sequenced in a study of blood T cell repertoires in COVID-19. The assay was immunoSEQ multiplex PCR, and TCRdb's table has in-frame clones only and misses some. The table has 30,000 to 35,000 clones, around four fifths seen once; the top ten hold 6% to 8%. Material for sequencing was peripheral blood. The receptors shown here come from a woman aged 60 to 75 with acute or convalescent COVID-19.

The V and J genes are TRBV27 and TRBJ1-1; unclear D gene. The CDR3 consists of 13 residues. Germline CDR1 MNHEY, CDR2 SMNVEV (reference sequence). Trimming took 2 bases from V and 0 from J, leaving 4 bases between them. The CDR3 DNA sequence: TGTGCCAGCAGTTTAGAGATGAACACTGAAGCTTTCTTT. Its protein product is CASSLEMNTEAFF.

The chain joins TRBV3-1 (or the pseudogene TRBV3-2) to TRBJ1-2; 8 nucleotides align to TRBD1. Germline V gene lookup returns CDR1 LGHDT and CDR2 YNNKEL (reference sequence). The CDR3 is 14 residues long. The V gene end was trimmed by 3 bases and the J gene end by 8 bases; junction bases not matched to a gene: 8. The CDR3 DNA is TGTGCCAGCAGCCATAGTGGACAGGGCGAGGGCTACACCTTC. Translated: CASSHSGQGEGYTF.

This sequence joins TRBV5-4 and TRBJ2-1, with D perhaps matching TRBD1 (5 bases). V gave up 0 bases and J gave up 5 bases, with 9 bases separating them. CDR1 and CDR2 (germline): SGHNT, YYREEE (reference sequence). The CDR3 covers 14 residues. The CDR3: CASSLVGRDNEQFF. CDR3 nucleotides: TGTGCCAGCAGCTTGGTTGGCAGGGACAATGAGCAGTTCTTC.

This sequence joins TRBV28 and TRBJ1-2, with 7 positions matching TRBD1. The CDR3 totals 17 residues. V was clipped by 2 bases and J by 6 bases; unmatched bases: 15. Germline CDR1 reads MDHEN; CDR2 reads SYDVKM. The CDR3 loop reads CASSLQAWTGKHDGYTF. DNA for the CDR3: TGTGCCAGCAGTTTACAAGCGTGGACAGGTAAACATGATGGCTACACCTTC.

This chain joins TRBV11-2 and TRBJ1-1; D might be TRBD1 (5 bases). The CDR3 length is 13 residues. Per the germline V gene, CDR1 is SGHAT and CDR2 is FQNNGV. V was cut by 5 bases and J by 3 bases, with 10 bases left in between. The CDR3 is CASSRQSYTEAFF. CDR3 nucleotides: TGTGCCAGCAGCCGACAGAGCTACACTGAAGCTTTCTTT.

The V call is TRBV28, the J call TRBJ2-2; TRBD2 aligns across 9 bases. The CDR3 contains 16 residues. Trimming removed 5 bases from V and 7 bases from J; junction bases left unmatched: 11. The V gene's germline CDR1 is MDHEN and CDR2 SYDVKM. The CDR3 sequence is CASSLGLAGRVGELFF. The CDR3, as DNA: TGTGCCAGCAGTCTCGGGCTAGCGGGGAGGGTCGGGGAGCTGTTTTTT.

The chain links TRBV30 to TRBJ1-4, with D possibly being TRBD1 (6 bases). Trimming took 7 bases from V and 7 from J, leaving 16 bases between them. Looked up from germline, CDR1 is GTSNPN and CDR2 is SVGIG (reference sequence). The CDR3 has 13 amino acids. Here the CDR3 DNA reads TGTGCCTTGGAGAAGGGGGTCGGTGAAAAACTGTTTTTT. Its translation: CALEKGVGEKLFF.

The gene calls are TRBV13 and TRBJ2-1, with 8 bases fitting TRBD1. Trimming cost V 3 bases and J 0 bases; bases outside gene matches: 4. This CDR3 has 16 amino acids. Per germline, CDR1 PRHDT and CDR2 FYEKMQ (reference sequence). CDR3 sequence (DNA): TGTGCCAGCAGCTTCGACAGGGGTAGCTCCTACAATGAGCAGTTCTTC. Its translation is CASSFDRGSSYNEQFF.

This chain links TRBV18 with TRBJ2-7; 12 bases agree with TRBD1. V lost 8 bases and J lost 7; bases outside the gene matches: 6. The CDR3 sequence is 13 residues long. Germline V CDR1 and CDR2: KGHSH, LQKENI. The CDR3 DNA follows: TGTGCCAGCCGGGACAGGGGGCGTAAGGAGCAGTACTTC. This encodes CASRDRGRKEQYF.

The chain couples TRBV7-9 to TRBJ1-1; D remains unclear. The CDR3 is 14 amino acids. V lost 3 bases to trimming and J lost 4 bases, with 12 bases between them. Germline CDR1 and CDR2: SEHNR and FQNEAQ (reference sequence). The CDR3 nucleotides read TGTGCCAGCAGCTTGAGTGGCAGACTCACTGAAGCTTTCTTT. It translates to CASSLSGRLTEAFF.

The rearrangement joins TRBV6-6 to TRBJ2-3; 9 bases agree with TRBD1. The germline V gene has CDR1 MNHNY and CDR2 SVGAGI (reference sequence). J was trimmed by 3 bases and V by 2 bases; bases with no gene match: 6. CDR3 size: 16 residues. CDR3 bases: TGTGCCAGCAGTTACCTGGGGACAGGGAGAACAGATACGCAGTATTTT. This translates into CASSYLGTGRTDTQYF.

V usage is TRBV15 and J usage is TRBJ1-1, with D maybe TRBD1 (6 bases). The germline V and J ends were trimmed by 0 bases and 5 bases, with 16 bases remaining between them. CDR1 is LNHNV and CDR2 is YYDKDF in the germline V gene (reference sequence). CDR3 length: 16 residues. CDR3 nucleotide sequence: TGTGCCACCAGCAGAGATGGGAGCAGGGGTGGGACTGAAGCTTTCTTT. It yields the protein CATSRDGSRGGTEAFF.

The V and J genes are TRBV7-9 and TRBJ1-2; D uncertain. Germline V gives CDR1 SEHNR, CDR2 FQNEAQ (reference sequence). Trimming cost V 5 bases and J 5 bases, with 12 bases left between them. The length of the CDR3 is 13 residues. CDR3 nucleotide sequence: TGTGCCAGCAGCCCGCCCATCGGGTATGGCTACACCTTC. This translates into CASSPPIGYGYTF.

This chain joins TRBV6-1 and TRBJ1-5; 8 bases match TRBD1. V lost 6 bases, J lost 1 base, and 5 bases stayed unmatched. The CDR3 has 15 residues. Germline CDR1 and CDR2: MNHNS and SASEGT. CDR3 sequence: CASRDTGGSNQPQHF. The DNA of the CDR3 is TGTGCCAGCAGAGATACAGGGGGAAGCAATCAGCCCCAGCATTTT.

This chain joins TRBV6-1 and TRBJ2-3, with TRBD2 as a possible D gene (6 bases). Trimming removed 3 bases from V and 3 bases from J, with 13 bases in between. Germline values: CDR1 MNHNS, CDR2 SASEGT. The CDR3 spans 15 residues. Here the CDR3 DNA reads TGTGCCAGCAGTGACGGACGGGGGAGGACAGATACGCAGTATTTT. This codes for CASSDGRGRTDTQYF.

V is TRBV13 and J is TRBJ1-2; D is unresolved. The germline CDR1 and CDR2 sequences are PRHDT and FYEKMQ (reference sequence). The V gene lost 1 base and the J gene lost 4 bases, with 7 bases spanning the gap. The length of the CDR3 is 13 residues. The CDR3 region has the DNA TGTGCCAGCAGCTTAGTTCGGGGCTATGGCTACACCTTC. Translated, it gives CASSLVRGYGYTF.